The clone carrying this T cell receptor beta chain appeared many times. Library preparation (for TCRbeta) was performed with unique molecular identifiers. TCRdb re-analysed the PCR reads in MiXCR, keeping a single row per CDR3 protein. The repertoire holds 200,000 to 250,000 distinct CDR3 sequences, with approximately 12% as singletons. This specimen belongs to a study of T-cell reconstitution after alpha-beta-depleted transplantation in children. V lost 4 bases, J lost 4 bases, and 12 bases stayed unmatched. The CDR3 extends over 17 amino acids. The germline gives CDR1 SGHVS, CDR2 FQNEAQ. This clonotype originated in a human donor who donated a stem cell graft to a child with acute lymphoblastic leukemia. The chain uses TRBV7-8 and TRBJ2-2; 7 bases are a match to TRBD2. The sequencing here drew on PBMCs from the stem cell graft donor, taken from the stem cell graft. CDR3 DNA sequence: TGTGCCAGCAGCTACCCACTGGGGGGGAAACGCACCGGGGAGCTGTTTTTT. As protein: CASSYPLGGKRTGELFF.